This entry lists 32 T cell receptor beta chains sequenced from one sample in a study of radiation and T cells in renal cell carcinoma. The table came from immunoSEQ multiplex PCR; TCRdb's copy has only in-frame clones and leaves some out. The table has 150,000 to 190,000 clones, approximately 86% seen once. Time point of the sample: blood 2 weeks post-SBRT. Noted treatment: 15 Gy SBRT to primary tumor, nephrectomy 4 weeks later. The sample here was blood, taken from a patient whose treatment included radiotherapy and nephrectomy. The receptors derive from a woman aged 45-60 years with renal cell carcinoma.

The chain joins TRBV5-6 to TRBJ2-5, with D maybe TRBD2 (7 bases). The CDR3 consists of 16 residues. Between the trimmed V and J ends, which lost 0 bases and 5 bases, there was a span of 17 bases. The germline CDR1 and CDR2 sequences are SGHDT and YYEEEE. CDR3 region: CASSLVQGGGLETQYF. For the CDR3, the DNA is TGTGCCAGCAGCTTGGTTCAGGGAGGGGGTTTGGAGACCCAGTACTTC.

This chain links TRBV19 with TRBJ2-2, with D perhaps matching TRBD1 (5 bases). CDR3 size: 17 residues. V lost 9 bases, J lost 2 bases, and 22 bases lay in between. CDR1 LNHDA and CDR2 SQIVND come from the germline V gene (reference sequence). DNA for the CDR3: TGTGCCAGCCGCGACCCACCGAGGACACCTAACACCGGGGAGCTGTTTTTT. Amino acids: CASRDPPRTPNTGELFF.

V is TRBV5-5 and J is TRBJ2-1; 9 nucleotides line up with TRBD2. Trimming cost V 4 bases and J 4 bases; bases outside gene matches: 6. Germline CDR1 and CDR2: SGHKS and YYEKEE (reference sequence). This CDR3 region has 15 residues. In DNA form, the CDR3 reads TGTGCCAGCAGCCCGAGCGGGGGGAATTACAATGAGCAGTTCTTC. Amino acids: CASSPSGGNYNEQFF.

The chain joins TRBV7-9 to TRBJ2-7; 7 bases match TRBD1. Germline-derived CDR1 and CDR2 are SEHNR and FQNEAQ (reference sequence). Losses at the gene ends were 4 bases for V and 5 bases for J; bases not matched to a gene: 8. This CDR3 has 14 amino acids. The CDR3 spells CASSSTGTLDEQYF. The CDR3 region has the DNA TGTGCCAGCAGCTCGACAGGGACACTCGACGAGCAGTACTTC. Filled out from reference TRBV7-9 and TRBJ2-7, the complete variable domain reads DTGVSQNPRHKITKRGQNVTFRCDPISEHNRLYWYRQTLGQGPEFLTYFQNEAQLEKSRLLSDRFSAERPKGSFSTLEIQRTEQGDSAMYLCASSSTGTLDEQYFGPGTRLTVT.

In nucleotides, the CDR3 is TGTGCCAGCAGCGCCGACAGGGGGCTCGGGAACGAGCAGTACTTC. It codes for CASSADRGLGNEQYF. The chain combines TRBV5-6 with TRBJ2-7; 10 positions agree with TRBD1. The CDR3 extends over 15 amino acids. The germline gives CDR1 SGHDT, CDR2 YYEEEE. Trimming cost V 4 bases and J 5 bases; bases outside gene matches: 9.

The gene calls are TRBV19 and TRBJ2-7, with TRBD2 identical over 7 bases. Germline V lookup: CDR1 LNHDA, CDR2 SQIVND (reference sequence). The CDR3 totals 15 residues. The trim removed 5 bases at V and 2 bases at J, leaving 9 bases unmatched. CDR3 region: CASSPRRGGAYEQYF. The CDR3 DNA follows: TGTGCCAGTAGTCCTCGTCGTGGGGGGGCCTACGAGCAGTACTTC.

The CDR3 reads CASSDTGYATGELFF. The CDR3 nucleotides are TGTGCCAGCAGTGATACAGGTTACGCAACCGGGGAGCTGTTTTTT. The chain recombines TRBV25-1 with TRBJ2-2, with a possible D match to TRBD1 (5 bases). Trimming removed 3 bases from V and 5 bases from J, with 13 bases in between. In germline, CDR1 is MGHDK, CDR2 SYGVNS. The CDR3 consists of 15 residues.

The gene calls are TRBV6-1 and TRBJ2-5, with 10 bases identical to TRBD2. Trimming at V came to 8 bases and at J to 1 base, leaving 4 bases not matched to a gene. The CDR3 has 14 amino acids. Germline V gene lookup returns CDR1 MNHNS and CDR2 SASEGT. The CDR3 protein is CASRPSGGQETQYF. The CDR3 nucleotides read TGTGCCAGCCGGCCTAGCGGGGGCCAAGAGACCCAGTACTTC.

V and J are TRBV4-1 and TRBJ2-1; D possibly corresponds to TRBD1 (6 bases). CDR1 MGHRA and CDR2 YSYEKL come from the germline V gene. V was shortened by 4 bases and J by 7 bases, with 14 bases between the two germline ends. This CDR3 contains 14 residues. The CDR3 region has the DNA TGCGCCAGCAGCCCTCTCACCGGACAGAATGAGCAGTTCTTC. It codes for CASSPLTGQNEQFF.

The chain couples TRBV5-1 to TRBJ2-2; D might be TRBD1 (6 bases). V was shortened by 1 base and J by 0 bases, with 7 bases between the two germline ends. CDR1 is SGHRS and CDR2 is YFSETQ in the germline V gene. The CDR3 sequence is 15 residues long. In DNA form, the CDR3 reads TGCGCCAGCAGCTTGCCAGGGGCGAACACCGGGGAGCTGTTTTTT. It is translated as CASSLPGANTGELFF.

The chain joins TRBV7-6 to TRBJ2-5; 10 nucleotides align to TRBD2. Trimming took 2 bases from V and 7 from J; bases not matched to a gene: 7. Germline lookup yields CDR1 SGHVS and CDR2 FNYEAQ. The length of the CDR3 is 15 residues. CDR3 sequence: CASSLTSGEWGTQYF. The CDR3 DNA is TGTGCCAGCAGCTTAACTAGCGGGGAATGGGGGACCCAGTACTTC.

The genes are TRBV5-1 and TRBJ2-5; TRBD2 matches 7 bases. Trimming removed 0 bases from V and 3 bases from J; junction bases left unmatched: 8. Looked up from germline, CDR1 is SGHRS and CDR2 is YFSETQ. This CDR3 contains 16 residues. CDR3 region: CASSLVAGVDKETQYF. Here the CDR3 DNA reads TGCGCCAGCAGCTTGGTTGCGGGGGTCGACAAAGAGACCCAGTACTTC. Drawing the rest from reference TRBV5-1 and TRBJ2-5, the complete variable domain is KAGVTQTPRYLIKTRGQQVTLSCSPISGHRSVSWYQQTPGQGLQFLFEYFSETQRNKGNFPGRFSGRQFSNSRSEMNVSTLELGDSALYLCASSLVAGVDKETQYFGPGTRLLVL.

The rearrangement links TRBV27 to TRBJ2-7, with D unclear. Trimming took off 2 bases at V and 3 bases at J, with 8 bases between the two ends. CDR3 length equals 13 residues. The germline gives CDR1 MNHEY, CDR2 SMNVEV (reference sequence). CDR3: CASSLTPVYEQYF. The CDR3, as DNA: TGTGCCAGCAGTTTAACCCCAGTCTACGAGCAGTACTTC.

This clone was recorded only once. This rearrangement joins TRBV7-2 to TRBJ1-5; D unresolved. Trimming pared 2 bases from V and 4 bases from J, leaving 12 bases between. CDR1 and CDR2 from the germline V gene are SGHTA and FQGNSA. CDR3 length: 15 residues. CDR3 coding DNA: TGTGCCAGCAGCTTATATCGAGAGGTAAATCAGCCCCAGCATTTT. It is translated as CASSLYREVNQPQHF.

This sequence joins TRBV7-6 and TRBJ2-7; D unclear. This CDR3 comprises 14 residues. V dropped 4 bases and J dropped 2 bases, with 12 bases sitting between them. From germline, CDR1 is SGHVS and CDR2 FNYEAQ. CDR3 bases: TGTGCCAGCAGCTCACAAAGCCCTCCCTACGAGCAGTACTTC. This encodes CASSSQSPPYEQYF.

The V call is TRBV6-5, the J call TRBJ2-2, with a tentative D call TRBD1 (6 bases). The CDR3 is made up of 13 amino acids. Trimming took 5 bases from V and 8 from J, leaving 12 bases between them. Per germline, CDR1 MNHEY and CDR2 SVGAGI. CDR3 sequence (DNA): TGTGCCAGCAGTGGACAGATTGGGGGGGAGCTGTTTTTT. As protein: CASSGQIGGELFF.

There are a few counts of this clone. The rearrangement joins TRBV7-9 to TRBJ1-1, with D possibly matching TRBD1 (6 bases). The germline gives CDR1 SEHNR, CDR2 FQNEAQ (reference sequence). The CDR3 has 13 amino acids. Trimming stripped 1 base from V and 5 bases from J, with 8 bases between. CDR3 protein: CASSLEGGTEAFF. The CDR3 nucleotides read TGTGCCAGCAGCTTAGAGGGGGGAACTGAAGCTTTCTTT. The full variable domain, completed using reference TRBV7-9 and TRBJ1-1, is DTGVSQNPRHKITKRGQNVTFRCDPISEHNRLYWYRQTLGQGPEFLTYFQNEAQLEKSRLLSDRFSAERPKGSFSTLEIQRTEQGDSAMYLCASSLEGGTEAFFGQGTRLTVV.

CDR3 sequence: CASSHPPSGGSTDTQYF. The CDR3 bases are TGTGCCAGCAGCCACCCACCTAGCGGGGGGAGCACAGATACGCAGTATTTT. The chain is built from TRBV7-2 and TRBJ2-3, with TRBD2 identical over 11 bases. The CDR3 totals 17 residues. From germline, CDR1 is SGHTA and CDR2 FQGNSA. Trimming took 5 bases from V and 0 from J; bases not matched to a gene: 7.

This clone was recorded a few times. The chain couples TRBV2 to TRBJ1-2; 7 bases are a match to TRBD1. J was trimmed by 3 bases and V by 4 bases; bases with no gene match: 2. The CDR3 is made up of 13 amino acids. CDR1 is SNHLY and CDR2 is FYNNEI in the germline V gene. The CDR3 region has the DNA TGTGCCAGCAGTGGACAGGGCGACTATGGCTACACCTTC. This sequence encodes CASSGQGDYGYTF.

This clone was seen a few times. The J gene is TRBJ2-7, the V gene TRBV10-3, with 10 bases identical to TRBD2. The CDR3 runs to 16 residues. After removal of 2 bases from V and 0 bases from J, the junction contained 4 bases not matched to a gene. Germline lookup yields CDR1 ENHRY and CDR2 SYGVKD. This CDR3 is CAISEGLADLSYEQYF. CDR3 in DNA: TGTGCCATCAGTGAGGGACTAGCGGACCTCTCCTACGAGCAGTACTTC.

V usage is TRBV5-1 and J usage is TRBJ2-2; D is uncertain. The V end was cut by 0 bases, the J end by 4 bases, with 10 bases between. CDR3 length: 15 amino acids. Germline V gene sequence: CDR1 SGHRS, CDR2 YFSETQ. This CDR3 reads CASSLVMETTGELFF. The CDR3 nucleotides read TGCGCCAGCAGCTTGGTTATGGAGACCACCGGGGAGCTGTTTTTT.

The V call is TRBV4-1, the J call TRBJ2-7; 13 bases align to TRBD2. V lost 4 bases, J lost 2 bases, and 8 bases stayed unmatched. CDR3 size: 17 residues. Looked up from germline, CDR1 is MGHRA and CDR2 is YSYEKL. The CDR3 spells CASSPLGLAGSPYEQYF. The CDR3 DNA reads as TGCGCCAGCAGCCCCTTGGGACTAGCGGGGAGCCCCTACGAGCAGTACTTC.

The chain links TRBV9 to TRBJ2-1; 13 bases are shared with TRBD2. The CDR3 totals 16 residues. CDR1 and CDR2 (germline): SGDLS, YYNGEE. The trim removed 0 bases at V and 7 bases at J, leaving 4 bases unmatched. CDR3 in amino acids: CASSVAALAGGNEQFF. The CDR3 DNA reads TGTGCCAGCAGCGTAGCTGCACTAGCGGGGGGGAATGAGCAGTTCTTC.

The genes are TRBV7-2 and TRBJ2-7; 12 bases map to TRBD2. CDR3 length: 17 residues. CDR1 is SGHTA and CDR2 is FQGNSA in the germline V gene. V was clipped by 4 bases and J by 4 bases; unmatched bases: 11. This CDR3 reads CASSSQVSSGGAYEQYF. CDR3 bases: TGTGCCAGCAGCTCACAAGTTTCTAGCGGGGGGGCGTACGAGCAGTACTTC.

The rearrangement joins TRBV7-9 to TRBJ2-1, with TRBD2 matching 14 bases. Per the germline V gene, CDR1 is SEHNR and CDR2 is FQNEAQ (reference sequence). Trimming cost V 3 bases and J 6 bases; bases outside gene matches: 4. The CDR3 totals 16 residues. DNA of the CDR3: TGTGCCAGCAGCTTCGGACTAGCGGGGGGAACCAATGAGCAGTTCTTC. As protein: CASSFGLAGGTNEQFF.

The chain uses TRBV5-4 and TRBJ2-1; TRBD1 agrees at 7 bases. The CDR3 loop spans 15 amino acids. The germline V gene has CDR1 SGHNT and CDR2 YYREEE (reference sequence). V shed 0 bases and J 3 bases; nucleotides not matched to a gene: 3. In DNA, the CDR3 is TGTGCCAGCAGCTTGGGGGACAGAGACTACAATGAGCAGTTCTTC. Translating gives CASSLGDRDYNEQFF.

This clone has only a few counts. This sequence joins TRBV9 and TRBJ1-5; TRBD1 might be the D (6 bases). In germline, CDR1 is SGDLS, CDR2 YYNGEE. The CDR3 runs 16 residues. V was trimmed by 4 bases and J by 7 bases, leaving 21 bases between them. CDR3 coding DNA: TGTGCCAGCAGCCCAGGAGGACAGCCAAGGAACCAGCCCCAGCATTTT. Protein sequence: CASSPGGQPRNQPQHF. The full variable domain, completed using reference TRBV9 and TRBJ1-5, is DSGVTQTPKHLITATGQRVTLRCSPRSGDLSVYWYQQSLDQGLQFLIQYYNGEERAKGNILERFSAQQFPDLHSELNLSSLELGDSALYFCASSPGGQPRNQPQHFGDGTRLSIL.

The chain is built from TRBV4-3 and TRBJ1-2; TRBD1 might be the D (5 bases). The CDR3 runs 15 residues. The V gene lost 1 base and the J gene lost 4 bases, with 13 bases spanning the gap. The germline V gene encodes CDR1 LGHNA and CDR2 YSLEER. DNA of the CDR3: TGCGCCAGCAGCCAAGTCAACAGGCCTATCTATGGCTACACCTTC. This translates into CASSQVNRPIYGYTF.

The chain employs TRBV5-1 and TRBJ2-3; D possibly corresponds to TRBD1 (5 bases). V was shortened by 0 bases and J by 0 bases, with 11 bases between the two germline ends. The CDR3 sequence is 16 residues long. Per the germline V gene, CDR1 is SGHRS and CDR2 is YFSETQ. DNA of the CDR3: TGCGCCAGCAGCTTGGAAGGGGCACCTAGCACAGATACGCAGTATTTT. This gives the protein CASSLEGAPSTDTQYF.

The chain employs TRBV11-3 and TRBJ1-2, with D tentatively TRBD1 (5 bases). Per the germline V gene, CDR1 is SGHNT and CDR2 is YENEEA. The CDR3 is 13 amino acids. V lost 5 bases, J lost 7 bases, and 14 bases lay in between. The CDR3 DNA is TGTGCCAGCAGCCGGGAGCAGGGTATTGGCTACACCTTC. Its translation is CASSREQGIGYTF.

V and J are TRBV13 and TRBJ2-3; the D is unclear. This CDR3 contains 12 residues. Trimming took 3 bases from V and 4 from J, leaving 5 bases between them. Germline CDR1 and CDR2: PRHDT and FYEKMQ (reference sequence). CDR3 bases: TGTGCCAGCAGCTTGAACGCAGATACGCAGTATTTT. Residues: CASSLNADTQYF.

CDR3 residues: CASSLGGVGVSYEQYF. The CDR3 bases are TGTGCCAGCAGCTTGGGGGGGGTTGGAGTCTCCTACGAGCAGTACTTC. V is TRBV7-6 and J is TRBJ2-7, with 7 bases matching TRBD2. This CDR3 has 16 amino acids. Germline V gene sequence: CDR1 SGHVS, CDR2 FNYEAQ. V lost 3 bases and J lost 0; bases outside the gene matches: 8.